A single sample gave rise to the 21 T cell receptor beta chains below, sequenced in a study of OX40 agonist ivuxolimab in advanced cancers. Profiled with immunoSEQ multiplex PCR; TCRdb holds only in-frame clones, not every one. Of more than 55,000 clones in the sample, about 88% are singletons; the top ten hold 3.9%. Sample: CD4+ or CD8+ T cells sorted from blood, taken in a trial of the OX40 agonist ivuxolimab. Receptors were obtained from an adult with an advanced solid tumor such as melanoma, head and neck, liver or kidney cancer.

The chain employs TRBV5-4 and TRBJ1-2; D unresolved. Trimming cost V 3 bases and J 7 bases, with 19 bases left between them. There are 15 residues in the CDR3. CDR1 and CDR2 from the germline V gene are SGHNT and YYREEE (reference sequence). The CDR3 sequence is CASSWTRLPSGGYTF. The CDR3 region has the DNA TGTGCCAGCAGCTGGACGCGACTCCCCTCGGGTGGCTACACCTTC. Looking up the rest from reference TRBV5-4 and TRBJ1-2 gives the full variable domain: ETGVTQSPTHLIKTRGQQVTLRCSSQSGHNTVSWYQQALGQGPQFIFQYYREEENGRGNFPPRFSGLQFPNYSSELNVNALELDDSALYLCASSWTRLPSGGYTFGSGTRLTVV.

V is TRBV7-9 and J is TRBJ1-1, with a possible D match to TRBD1 (5 bases). CDR1 is SEHNR, CDR2 FQNEAQ, per germline (reference sequence). Trimming shortened V by 10 bases and J by 3 bases, and 15 bases separated the two germline ends. The CDR3 contains 13 residues. CDR3 coding DNA: TGTGCCACCTCATCCATGGGGGACACTGAAGCTTTCTTT. Protein sequence: CATSSMGDTEAFF.

This chain joins TRBV2 and TRBJ2-2; 7 bases align to TRBD1. The CDR3 totals 16 residues. Looked up from germline, CDR1 is SNHLY and CDR2 is FYNNEI. Trimming removed 7 bases from V and 5 bases from J; junction bases left unmatched: 13. For the CDR3, the DNA is TGTGCCAGCACATCGGACAGGCCTTTGAGAACCGGGGAGCTGTTTTTT. Residues: CASTSDRPLRTGELFF.

V and J are TRBV10-3 and TRBJ2-7; possible D gene TRBD2, 6 bases. The CDR3 consists of 14 residues. Trimming removed 7 bases from V and 5 bases from J, with 18 bases in between. Germline V CDR1 and CDR2: ENHRY, SYGVKD. The CDR3 DNA reads TGTGCCATCACATCTCAGGGAGGATCGAACGAGCAGTACTTC. It yields the protein CAITSQGGSNEQYF.

CDR3 sequence (DNA): TGTGCCAGCAGCCAGGGGACAGGGGTAGAGCAGTACTTC. Translated, it gives CASSQGTGVEQYF. The rearrangement joins TRBV9 to TRBJ2-7; 10 positions match TRBD1. The CDR3 loop spans 13 amino acids. The V segment lost 4 bases and the J segment 7 bases; nucleotides outside the gene matches: 5. CDR1 is SGDLS, CDR2 YYNGEE, per germline. The complete variable domain, with remaining parts taken from reference TRBV9 and TRBJ2-7, reads DSGVTQTPKHLITATGQRVTLRCSPRSGDLSVYWYQQSLDQGLQFLIQYYNGEERAKGNILERFSAQQFPDLHSELNLSSLELGDSALYFCASSQGTGVEQYFGPGTRLTVT.

The chain carries TRBV19 and TRBJ1-1; D gene uncertain. Trimming took 0 bases from V and 3 from J, leaving 8 bases between them. CDR1 is LNHDA, CDR2 SQIVND, per germline (reference sequence). The CDR3 is 14 amino acids. DNA for the CDR3: TGTGCCAGTAGTATAGACAGGATGGACACTGAAGCTTTCTTT. This gives the protein CASSIDRMDTEAFF.

The chain employs TRBV18 and TRBJ1-4, with D possibly being TRBD1 (5 bases). In germline, CDR1 is KGHSH, CDR2 LQKENI. V lost 3 bases to trimming and J lost 6 bases, with 14 bases between them. The CDR3 is 15 amino acids. The CDR3 DNA sequence: TGTGCCAGCTCACCCGACAGAGGAGATTATGAAAAACTGTTTTTT. Its translation: CASSPDRGDYEKLFF.

Here the CDR3 DNA reads TGTGCCAGCAGCCTCGGGGGCAGGGGCGCCTACGAGCAGTACTTC. Its protein is CASSLGGRGAYEQYF. J is TRBJ2-7 and V is TRBV25-1; D possibly uses TRBD1 or TRBD2 (6 bases each). The germline V gene has CDR1 MGHDK and CDR2 SYGVNS. This CDR3 has 15 amino acids. Deletions cut 6 bases from V and 2 bases from J, with 17 bases between.

The V and J genes are TRBV25-1 and TRBJ1-2; D not resolved. The V gene lost 1 base and the J gene lost 2 bases, with 2 bases spanning the gap. From germline, CDR1 is MGHDK and CDR2 SYGVNS. The length of the CDR3 is 12 residues. CDR3 DNA: TGTGCCAGCAGTGAATGGAACTATGGCTACACCTTC. Translation gives CASSEWNYGYTF.

V gene TRBV5-6 combines with J gene TRBJ1-1, with D uncertain. This CDR3 is 11 amino acids long. CDR1 and CDR2 from the germline V gene are SGHDT and YYEEEE. Trimming took 4 bases from V and 5 from J, leaving 6 bases between them. CDR3 DNA sequence: TGTGCCAGCAGCCGGGGTACTGAAGCTTTCTTT. As protein: CASSRGTEAFF.

A single count supports this clone. The rearrangement joins TRBV15 to TRBJ2-1, with D tentatively TRBD1 or TRBD2 (5 bases each). Germline CDR1 LNHNV, CDR2 YYDKDF (reference sequence). CDR3 length equals 14 residues. Deletions cut 1 base from V and 8 bases from J, with 12 bases between. In DNA form, the CDR3 reads TGTGCCACCAGCAGAGTCTCAGAGGGGTATGAGCAGTTCTTC. Protein sequence: CATSRVSEGYEQFF.

This chain joins TRBV15 and TRBJ1-1, with D tentatively TRBD1 (5 bases). The CDR3 consists of 12 residues. CDR1 and CDR2 (germline): LNHNV, YYDKDF (reference sequence). Trimming stripped 0 bases from V and 11 bases from J, with 10 bases between. CDR3 sequence: CATSRDRGRAFF. In nucleotides, the CDR3 is TGTGCCACCAGCAGAGATCGGGGGAGGGCTTTCTTT.

The V gene is TRBV5-1, the J gene TRBJ2-3; no clear D. The CDR3 covers 15 residues. Germline loops: CDR1 SGHRS, CDR2 YFSETQ. The V end lost 3 bases, the J end lost 1 base, and 12 bases lay between the germline ends. CDR3 amino acids: CASSWAGTGTDTQYF. CDR3 nucleotide sequence: TGCGCCAGCAGCTGGGCTGGCACCGGCACAGATACGCAGTATTTT.

A single count supports this clone. The rearrangement links TRBV2 to TRBJ1-1; maybe TRBD1 (5 bases). CDR3 length equals 12 residues. Germline lookup yields CDR1 SNHLY and CDR2 FYNNEI. V lost 2 bases, J lost 6 bases, and 7 bases lay in between. Here the CDR3 reads CASSEQGAEAFF. The CDR3 bases are TGTGCCAGCAGTGAACAGGGCGCTGAAGCTTTCTTT.

The chain couples TRBV6-9 to TRBJ1-6; D is ambiguous. The CDR3 consists of 11 residues. The V end lost 8 bases, the J end lost 14 bases, and 13 bases lay between the germline ends. CDR1 is MNHGY, CDR2 SVAAGI, per germline. CDR3 residues: CASRMGGALHF. The DNA for the CDR3 is TGTGCCAGCCGTATGGGTGGGGCCCTCCACTTT.

This chain joins TRBV21-1 and TRBJ1-4; the table names TRBD1, a call not compared with the DNA. TRBV21-1 has pseudogene status. The CDR3 spans 15 residues. The CDR3 bases are TGTGCCAGCAGCAACCCGGACAGAAAAAATGAAAAACTGTTTTTT. Translating it yields CASSNPDRKNEKLFF.

In its sample, this clone was seen once. The gene calls are TRBV6-1 and TRBJ2-7, with D maybe TRBD2 (6 bases). V was clipped by 8 bases and J by 2 bases, with 16 bases between them. The CDR3 runs to 14 residues. Germline V lookup: CDR1 MNHNS, CDR2 SASEGT. CDR3 sequence: CASHRDLHTYEQYF. The CDR3, as DNA: TGTGCCAGCCACCGGGACTTACATACCTACGAGCAGTACTTC.

The J gene is TRBJ2-1, the V gene TRBV10-3; 12 bases map to TRBD2. The CDR3 runs to 14 residues. The germline gives CDR1 ENHRY, CDR2 SYGVKD. The V segment lost 5 bases and the J segment 10 bases; nucleotides outside the gene matches: 6. CDR3: CAISTSGGMGEQFF. The DNA of the CDR3 is TGTGCCATCAGTACTAGCGGGGGGATGGGCGAGCAGTTCTTC.

The rearrangement links TRBV7-2 to TRBJ2-1; unclear D gene. CDR3 length equals 14 residues. Trimming pared 5 bases from V and 4 bases from J, leaving 12 bases between. Per germline, CDR1 SGHTA and CDR2 FQGNSA. The CDR3 region has the DNA TGTGCCAGCAGCGTGACCAGGTTTTACAATGAGCAGTTCTTC. Amino acids: CASSVTRFYNEQFF.

V usage is TRBV5-5 and J usage is TRBJ2-5, with D possibly TRBD2 on 6 matching bases. Germline-derived CDR1 and CDR2 are SGHKS and YYEKEE (reference sequence). The V end lost 3 bases, the J end lost 5 bases, and 11 bases lay between the germline ends. This CDR3 region has 13 residues. The CDR3 sequence is CASSYGTSETQYF. CDR3 DNA: TGTGCCAGCAGCTACGGGACTTCCGAGACCCAGTACTTC.

The chain joins TRBV14 to TRBJ1-5; 7 nucleotides agree with TRBD1. Looked up from germline, CDR1 is SGHDN and CDR2 is FVKESK. The J segment lost 5 bases and the V segment lost 9 bases, leaving 4 bases of the junction unmatched. The CDR3 has 12 amino acids. The CDR3 protein is CASRGLDQPQHF. CDR3 DNA sequence: TGTGCCAGTAGGGGGCTAGATCAGCCCCAGCATTTT.